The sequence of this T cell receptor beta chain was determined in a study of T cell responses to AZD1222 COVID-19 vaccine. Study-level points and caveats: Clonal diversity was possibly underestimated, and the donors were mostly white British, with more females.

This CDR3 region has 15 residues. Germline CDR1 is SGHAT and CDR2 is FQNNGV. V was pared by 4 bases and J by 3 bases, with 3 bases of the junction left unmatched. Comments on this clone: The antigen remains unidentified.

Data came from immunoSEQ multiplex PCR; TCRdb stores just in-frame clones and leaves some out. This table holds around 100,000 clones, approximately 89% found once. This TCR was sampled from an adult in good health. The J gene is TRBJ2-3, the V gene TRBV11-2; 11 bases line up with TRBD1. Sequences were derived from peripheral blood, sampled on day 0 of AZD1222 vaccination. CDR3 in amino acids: CASSYGTGGTDTQYF. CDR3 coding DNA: TGTGCCAGCAGCTATGGGACAGGGGGTACAGATACGCAGTATTTT. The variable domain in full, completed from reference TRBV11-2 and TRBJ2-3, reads EAGVAQSPRYKIIEKRQSVAFWCNPISGHATLYWYQQILGQGPKLLIQFQNNGVVDDSQLPKDRFSAERLKGVDSTLKIQPAKLEDSAVYLCASSYGTGGTDTQYFGPGTRLTVL.